This T cell receptor (beta chain) stems from a study of blood T cell repertoires in COVID-19. In the study overall: Sites in the United States, Italy and Spain provided acute and convalescent COVID-19 samples. In each case, the material was cDNA or gDNA derived from T cells, B-cell-depleted T cells, or PBMCs.

Methods used by the authors: Estimates of nucleated cell counts were drawn from the amplification of reference gene primers. The assay was immunoSEQ multiplex PCR, and TCRdb's table has in-frame clones only and misses some. That table furnishes V, J and clone size, whereas the DNA furnished D and trimming. Among 150,000 or so clones listed, about 85% were seen once. Trimming removed 1 base from V and 5 bases from J; junction bases left unmatched: 6. Germline CDR1 LGHNA, CDR2 YSLEER. The CDR3 totals 15 residues. Sequenced input: peripheral blood. The clonotype was recovered from a man between 65 and 80 years old who had recovered from COVID-19. The chain employs TRBV4-3 and TRBJ2-7; 9 bases are shared with TRBD2. Here the CDR3 reads CASSQAVAGVHEQYF. The CDR3 DNA reads as TGCGCCAGCAGCCAAGCAGTAGCGGGAGTCCACGAGCAGTACTTC.